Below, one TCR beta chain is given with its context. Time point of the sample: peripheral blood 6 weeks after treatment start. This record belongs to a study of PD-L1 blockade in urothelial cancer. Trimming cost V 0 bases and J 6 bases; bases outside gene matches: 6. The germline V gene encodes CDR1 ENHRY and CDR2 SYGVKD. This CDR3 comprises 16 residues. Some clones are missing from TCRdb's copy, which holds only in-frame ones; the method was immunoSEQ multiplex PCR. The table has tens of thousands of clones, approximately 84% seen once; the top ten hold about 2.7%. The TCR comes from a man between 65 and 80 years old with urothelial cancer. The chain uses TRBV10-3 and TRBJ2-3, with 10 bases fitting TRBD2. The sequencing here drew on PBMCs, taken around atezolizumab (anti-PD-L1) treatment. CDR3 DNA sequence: TGTGCCATCAGTGAGTCGTCTAGCGGGAGCGGGGATACGCAGTATTTT. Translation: CAISESSSGSGDTQYF.